These T cell receptor beta chains were read from a single sample in a study of T cell changes during pregnancy in multiple sclerosis. This table comes from immunoSEQ multiplex PCR, and its TCRdb copy is limited to in-frame clones, with some not included. This sample carries about 40,000 clones, 89% of them seen once, and the ten largest clones take 0.5% to 0.65%. This specimen was CD4+ T cells from peripheral blood mononuclear cells, taken in the first trimester of pregnancy. These receptors all stem from a female donor with multiple sclerosis, enrolled in a pregnancy study. Each CDR3 is given with its conserved first and last residue. The order of the fields is V gene, J gene, D gene, clone size, CDR3 protein, CDR3 DNA. A D gene is named only where the DNA matches it firmly. A clone size is listed for some rows: how often the clone was seen (once, few, many), or a class if it is expanded.

>TRBV29-1|TRBJ1-2|TRBD1|-
CSVEVPGQGALANYGYTF
TGCAGCGTTGAAGTCCCAGGACAGGGGGCCTTAGCTAACTATGGCTACACCTTC
>TRBV30|TRBJ2-5|TRBD2|-
CAWRLAGVETQYF
TGTGCCTGGAGACTAGCGGGGGTTGAGACCCAGTACTTC
>TRBV9|TRBJ1-1|TRBD1|-
CASSEPGGTEAFF
TGTGCCAGCAGCGAGCCAGGGGGGACTGAAGCTTTCTTT
>TRBV7-6|TRBJ1-5|TRBD1|-
CASSLEPPRQGMQPQHF
TGTGCCAGCAGCTTAGAACCCCCGAGACAGGGGATGCAGCCCCAGCATTTT
>TRBV6-1|TRBJ2-1|TRBD2|-
CASSEGVAGADEQFF
TGTGCCAGCAGTGAAGGGGTAGCGGGGGCGGATGAGCAGTTCTTC
>TRBV7-9|TRBJ1-4|-|-
CASSFAATNEKLFF
TGTGCCAGCAGCTTTGCAGCAACTAATGAAAAACTGTTTTTT
>TRBV30|TRBJ1-1|-|-
CAWSVSRTGSGTEAFF
TGTGCCTGGAGTGTCTCCCGCACAGGGTCGGGCACTGAAGCTTTCTTT
>TRBV6-5|TRBJ2-6|-|-
CASSYYESSGANVLTF
TGTGCCAGCAGTTACTATGAGAGCTCTGGGGCCAACGTCCTGACTTTC
>TRBV5-6|TRBJ2-5|TRBD1|-
CASSLRDRGWGETQYF
TGTGCCAGCAGCTTGAGGGACAGGGGTTGGGGAGAGACCCAGTACTTC
>TRBV2|TRBJ2-3|TRBD1|-
CASRSWDRKTDTQYF
TGTGCCAGCCGTAGCTGGGACAGAAAGACAGATACGCAGTATTTT
>TRBV18|TRBJ1-2|TRBD1|-
CASSPLRTGADGYTF
TGTGCCAGCTCACCCCTTCGGACAGGAGCCGATGGCTACACCTTC
>TRBV7-9|TRBJ1-2|-|-
CASSLGQGPFYGYTF
TGTGCCAGCAGCTTAGGTCAGGGGCCGTTCTATGGCTACACCTTC
>TRBV9|TRBJ2-7|TRBD1|-
CASSAGTGAGLAYEQYF
TGTGCCAGCAGCGCTGGGACAGGCGCAGGCCTCGCCTACGAGCAGTACTTC
>TRBV2|TRBJ2-7|-|-
CASSYGGQTRPYEQYF
TGTGCCAGCTCATATGGGGGCCAGACCCGACCCTACGAGCAGTACTTC
>TRBV12-5|TRBJ2-2|-|-
CASGLHPNTGELFF
TGTGCTAGTGGTTTGCATCCAAACACCGGGGAGCTGTTTTTT
>TRBV28|TRBJ2-7|-|-
CASRGQPFSYEQYF
TGTGCCAGCAGAGGACAGCCATTCTCCTACGAGCAGTACTTC
>TRBV6-1|TRBJ2-7|TRBD2|-
CASSDQASGVWEQYF
TGTGCCAGCAGTGATCAGGCTAGCGGGGTCTGGGAGCAGTACTTC
>TRBV19|TRBJ2-7|TRBD1|-
CASQPRTGVSNEQYF
TGTGCCAGTCAACCTAGGACAGGGGTATCCAACGAGCAGTACTTC
>TRBV7-9|TRBJ2-6|-|-
CASSLAVGAGANVLTF
TGTGCCAGCAGCTTAGCCGTCGGGGCTGGGGCCAACGTCCTGACTTTC
>TRBV7-3|TRBJ2-1|TRBD2|-
CASSLYPGTSGGWWFF
TGTGCCAGCAGCCTCTACCCCGGGACTAGCGGGGGGTGGTGGTTCTTC
>TRBV5-1|TRBJ1-4|TRBD1|-
CASSPGAGGEKLFF
TGCGCCAGCAGCCCGGGGGCAGGGGGTGAAAAACTGTTTTTT
>TRBV27|TRBJ2-5|TRBD1|-
CASSLRRTGSKTQYF
TGTGCCAGCAGTTTAAGGCGGACAGGGTCGAAGACCCAGTACTTC
>TRBV7-4|TRBJ1-1|-|-
CAIPRWRGNTEAFF
TGTGCCATCCCTAGATGGAGGGGGAACACTGAAGCTTTCTTT
>TRBV20-1|TRBJ1-1|-|-
CSASLSILAFF
TGCAGTGCTAGTTTGTCAATTTTAGCTTTCTTT
>TRBV14|TRBJ2-7|-|-
CASSQEFRGAEQYF
TGTGCCAGCAGCCAAGAGTTCAGGGGAGCCGAGCAGTACTTC
>TRBV4-3|TRBJ2-2|-|-
CASSQGPSTGELFF
TGCGCCAGCAGCCAAGGACCTTCGACTGGGGAGCTGTTTTTT
>TRBV5-6|TRBJ1-2|-|-
CASSSEAYGYTF
TGTGCCAGCAGCTCGGAGGCCTATGGCTACACCTTC
>TRBV5-8|TRBJ2-3|-|-
CASSSGAGLLTDTQYF
TGTGCCAGCAGCTCCGGAGCAGGGCTCCTCACAGATACGCAGTATTTT
>TRBV5-4|TRBJ2-1|TRBD2|-
CASTYRIGSGTYNEQFF
TGTGCCAGCACCTATAGAATCGGTAGCGGGACCTACAATGAGCAGTTCTTC
>TRBV28|TRBJ2-7|TRBD2|few
CASSASGGPTYEQYF
TGTGCCAGCAGCGCTAGCGGGGGGCCTACCTACGAGCAGTACTTC
>TRBV7-9|TRBJ1-1|-|-
CASSLQGRMNTEAFF
TGTGCCAGCAGCTTACAGGGGCGGATGAACACTGAAGCTTTCTTT
>TRBV5-1|TRBJ2-7|TRBD2|-
CASSPGTSGRALREQYF
TGCGCCAGCAGCCCTGGGACTAGCGGGAGGGCCCTTCGGGAGCAGTACTTC
>TRBV29-1|TRBJ2-6|TRBD1|-
CSVAGTGGSGANVLTF
TGCAGCGTTGCCGGGACAGGGGGATCTGGGGCCAACGTCCTGACTTTC
>TRBV6-5|TRBJ2-7|-|-
CASSTRDTSYEQYF
TGTGCCAGCAGTACCCGGGACACGTCCTACGAGCAGTACTTC
>TRBV7-2|TRBJ2-5|TRBD2|-
CASSPGLAGGLVQYF
TGTGCCAGCAGCCCCGGACTAGCGGGGGGGCTCGTCCAGTACTTC
>TRBV5-1|TRBJ1-2|-|-
CASSAGRSNYGYTF
TGCGCCAGCAGCGCGGGACGGTCGAACTATGGCTACACCTTC
>TRBV7-8|TRBJ2-3|-|-
CASSLARGSRDTQYF
TGTGCCAGCAGCTTAGCGCGGGGCAGCCGCGATACGCAGTATTTT